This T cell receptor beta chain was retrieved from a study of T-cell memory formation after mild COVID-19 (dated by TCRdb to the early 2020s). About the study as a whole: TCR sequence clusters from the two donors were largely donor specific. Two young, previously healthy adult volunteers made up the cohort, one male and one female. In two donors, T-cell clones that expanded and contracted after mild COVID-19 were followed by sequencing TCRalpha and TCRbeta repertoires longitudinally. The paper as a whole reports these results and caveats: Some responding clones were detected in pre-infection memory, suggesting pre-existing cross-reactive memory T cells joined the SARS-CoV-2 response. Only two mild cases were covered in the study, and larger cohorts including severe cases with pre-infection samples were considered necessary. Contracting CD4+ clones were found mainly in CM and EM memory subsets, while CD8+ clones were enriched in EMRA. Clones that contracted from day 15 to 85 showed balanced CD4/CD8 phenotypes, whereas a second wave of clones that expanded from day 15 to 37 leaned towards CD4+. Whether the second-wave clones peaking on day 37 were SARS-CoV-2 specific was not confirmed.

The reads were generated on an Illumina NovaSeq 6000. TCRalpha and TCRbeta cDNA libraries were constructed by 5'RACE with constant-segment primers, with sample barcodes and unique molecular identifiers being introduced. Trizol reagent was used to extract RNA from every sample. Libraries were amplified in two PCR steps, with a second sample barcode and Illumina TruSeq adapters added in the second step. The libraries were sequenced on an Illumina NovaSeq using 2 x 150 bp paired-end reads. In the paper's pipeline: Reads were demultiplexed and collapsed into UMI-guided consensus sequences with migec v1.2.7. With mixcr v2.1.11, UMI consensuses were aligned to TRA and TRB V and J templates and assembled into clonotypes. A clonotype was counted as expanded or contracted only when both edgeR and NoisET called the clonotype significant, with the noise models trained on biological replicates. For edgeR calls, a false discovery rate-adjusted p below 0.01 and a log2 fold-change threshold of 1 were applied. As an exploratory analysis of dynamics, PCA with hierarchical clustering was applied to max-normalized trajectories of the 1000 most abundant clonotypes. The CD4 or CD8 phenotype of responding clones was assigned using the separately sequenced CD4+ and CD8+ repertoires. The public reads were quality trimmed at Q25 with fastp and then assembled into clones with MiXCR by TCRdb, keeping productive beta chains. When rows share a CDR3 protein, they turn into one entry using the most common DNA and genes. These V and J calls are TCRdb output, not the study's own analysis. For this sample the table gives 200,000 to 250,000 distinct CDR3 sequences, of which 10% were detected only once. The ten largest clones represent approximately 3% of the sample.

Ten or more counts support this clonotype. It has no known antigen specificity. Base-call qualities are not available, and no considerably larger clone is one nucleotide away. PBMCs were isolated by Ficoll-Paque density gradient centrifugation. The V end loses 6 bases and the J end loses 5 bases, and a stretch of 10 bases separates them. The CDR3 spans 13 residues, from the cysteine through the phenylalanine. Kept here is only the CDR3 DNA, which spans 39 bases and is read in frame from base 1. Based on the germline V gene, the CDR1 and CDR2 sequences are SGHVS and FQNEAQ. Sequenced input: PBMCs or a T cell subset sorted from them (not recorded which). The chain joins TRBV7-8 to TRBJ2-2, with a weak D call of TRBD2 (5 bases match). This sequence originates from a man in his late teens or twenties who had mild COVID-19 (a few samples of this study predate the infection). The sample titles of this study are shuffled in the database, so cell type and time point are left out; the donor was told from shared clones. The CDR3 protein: CASRLRGTGELFF. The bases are TGTGCCAGCAGGCTTCGGGGTACCGGGGAGCTGTTTTTT.